A single sample is the source of the 22 T cell receptor beta chains below, sequenced in a study of blood T cell repertoires in COVID-19. Generated by immunoSEQ multiplex PCR, the TCRdb table keeps only in-frame clones and is missing some. The top ten hold just under 20% of the sample, which has about 24,000 clones, 75% to 90% seen once. Sequencing was carried out using peripheral blood. The receptors stem from a human donor in a cohort sampled during active COVID-19.

This clone has just a few counts. The V call is TRBV19, the J call TRBJ2-1, with TRBD2 as a possible D gene (5 bases). The V and J ends lost 5 bases and 12 bases respectively, with 14 bases between them. Germline V gene lookup returns CDR1 LNHDA and CDR2 SQIVND (reference sequence). This CDR3 is 12 amino acids long. CDR3 amino acids: CASSARGLGQFF. The CDR3 DNA sequence: TGTGCCAGTAGTGCCCGAGGGCTGGGGCAGTTCTTC.

This clone was counted once. The chain couples TRBV7-2 to TRBJ1-1; TRBD1 aligns across 8 bases. CDR1 SGHTA and CDR2 FQGNSA come from the germline V gene. The CDR3 covers 17 residues. V was pared by 1 base and J by 4 bases, with 11 bases of the junction left unmatched. The CDR3 sequence: CASSLGTGGKVVTEAFF. The CDR3 DNA follows: TGTGCCAGCAGCTTAGGCACAGGGGGTAAGGTAGTCACTGAAGCTTTCTTT.

V is TRBV5-1 and J is TRBJ2-7, with TRBD1 matching 7 bases. V trimming: 0 bases; J trimming: 4 bases; junction bases outside the gene matches: 7. This CDR3 has 15 residues. Germline-derived CDR1 and CDR2 are SGHRS and YFSETQ. The CDR3 DNA reads as TGCGCCAGCAGCTTGGACAGGGGAGATATGTACGAGCAGTACTTC. The encoded protein is CASSLDRGDMYEQYF.

This chain joins TRBV5-6 and TRBJ2-4, with 10 bases fitting TRBD2. Unmatched junction bases numbered 8, after V lost 1 base and J lost 4 bases. The CDR3 consists of 17 residues. CDR1 is SGHDT, CDR2 YYEEEE, per germline. CDR3 amino acids: CASSLINSGGYKNIQYF. The DNA of the CDR3 is TGTGCCAGCAGCTTGATAAATAGCGGGGGGTATAAAAACATTCAGTACTTC.

The V gene is TRBV5-1, the J gene TRBJ1-2, with D possibly being TRBD1 (5 bases). Trimming removed 3 bases at V and 2 bases at J, with 8 bases between. The germline V gene encodes CDR1 SGHRS and CDR2 YFSETQ. The CDR3 extends over 13 amino acids. Here the CDR3 reads CASSSGVNYGYTF. The CDR3 nucleotides read TGCGCCAGCAGCTCGGGGGTCAACTATGGCTACACCTTC. The full variable domain, completed using reference TRBV5-1 and TRBJ1-2, is KAGVTQTPRYLIKTRGQQVTLSCSPISGHRSVSWYQQTPGQGLQFLFEYFSETQRNKGNFPGRFSGRQFSNSRSEMNVSTLELGDSALYLCASSSGVNYGYTFGSGTRLTVV.

The chain combines TRBV7-3 with TRBJ2-5; D is ambiguous. V was trimmed by 6 bases and J by 2 bases, leaving 10 bases between them. Germline-derived CDR1 and CDR2 are SGHTA and FQGTGA. This CDR3 is 13 amino acids long. Here the CDR3 reads CASSTAVQETQYF. In DNA form, the CDR3 reads TGTGCCAGCAGTACGGCGGTTCAAGAGACCCAGTACTTC.

CDR3 loop: CASSQGDYGYTF. In DNA, the CDR3 is TGTGCCAGCAGTCAAGGGGACTATGGCTACACCTTC. V usage is TRBV13 and J usage is TRBJ1-2; weak D call: TRBD1 (5 bases). The V gene's germline CDR1 is PRHDT and CDR2 FYEKMQ (reference sequence). The CDR3 covers 12 residues. V was cut by 6 bases and J by 3 bases, with 8 bases left in between.

In its sample, this clone was seen once. The rearrangement uses TRBV28 and TRBJ2-3; 11 nucleotides line up with TRBD2. Germline CDR1 MDHEN, CDR2 SYDVKM. J gave up 2 bases and V 5 bases, and 6 bases lay outside the gene matches. The CDR3 runs 16 residues. The CDR3 here is CASSITSGSYTDTQYF. The CDR3 DNA reads TGTGCCAGCAGTATCACTAGCGGGAGTTACACAGATACGCAGTATTTT.

The chain employs TRBV29-1 and TRBJ2-3; the match to TRBD1 covers 8 bases. This CDR3 has 15 amino acids. Germline CDR1 SQVTM, CDR2 ANQGSEA. V shed 4 bases and J 4 bases; nucleotides not matched to a gene: 10. The CDR3 protein is CSVGVTGVVADTQYF. The CDR3 DNA sequence: TGCAGCGTTGGGGTGACAGGGGTCGTGGCAGATACGCAGTATTTT.

V gene TRBV4-1 combines with J gene TRBJ2-7; maybe TRBD1 (8 bases). Germline CDR1 and CDR2: MGHRA and YSYEKL. V shed 3 bases and J shed 1 base, with 13 bases lying between them. This CDR3 has 15 amino acids. The CDR3 DNA follows: TGCGCCAGCAGCCAGACACAGGGGGGGTCCTACGAGCAGTACTTC. Protein: CASSQTQGGSYEQYF.

Only one count was recorded for this clone. The rearrangement links TRBV18 to TRBJ2-3; no clear D. This CDR3 contains 15 residues. V gave up 1 base and J gave up 2 bases, with 10 bases separating them. Germline assignment: CDR1 KGHSH and CDR2 LQKENI. CDR3 sequence reads: CASSPQVQNTDTQYF. The CDR3 nucleotides are TGTGCCAGCTCACCACAAGTACAGAACACAGATACGCAGTATTTT.

The genes are TRBV18 and TRBJ1-4; maybe TRBD1 (5 bases). The ends were cut back, 0 bases at V and 7 bases at J, with 15 bases in the middle. Germline-derived CDR1 and CDR2 are KGHSH and LQKENI. The CDR3 spans 16 residues. The CDR3 DNA is TGTGCCAGCTCACCACCGGGGGGACTCTCGGGTGAAAAACTGTTTTTT. Translating it yields CASSPPGGLSGEKLFF. The whole variable domain, remainder taken from reference TRBV18 and TRBJ1-4, is NAGVMQNPRHLVRRRGQEARLRCSPMKGHSHVYWYRQLPEEGLKFMVYLQKENIIDESGMPKERFSAEFPKEGPSILRIQQVVRGDSAAYFCASSPPGGLSGEKLFFGSGTQLSVL.

The V call is TRBV2, the J call TRBJ1-4, with D maybe TRBD1 (5 bases). V lost 5 bases, J lost 4 bases, and 8 bases lay in between. Germline lookup yields CDR1 SNHLY and CDR2 FYNNEI. The CDR3 length is 13 residues. CDR3 in amino acids: CASSRQFNEKLFF. As DNA, the CDR3 is TGTGCCAGCAGTAGACAGTTTAATGAAAAACTGTTTTTT.

This clone was recorded only once. The chain employs TRBV3-1 (or the pseudogene TRBV3-2) and TRBJ1-1; tentatively, D is TRBD1 (6 bases). This CDR3 is 16 amino acids long. Germline CDR1 and CDR2: LGHDT and YNNKEL (reference sequence). V dropped 0 bases and J dropped 1 base, with 12 bases sitting between them. DNA of the CDR3: TGTGCCAGCAGCCAAGAGAGGACAGTTAAGAACACTGAAGCTTTCTTT. Translation gives CASSQERTVKNTEAFF.

The chain recombines TRBV5-1 with TRBJ1-1, with 8 nucleotides matching TRBD1. V trimming: 3 bases; J trimming: 1 base; junction bases outside the gene matches: 2. This CDR3 spans 14 amino acids. Germline lookup yields CDR1 SGHRS and CDR2 YFSETQ. For the CDR3, the DNA is TGCGCCAGCAGCTCACAGGGGGGGAACACTGAAGCTTTCTTT. This sequence encodes CASSSQGGNTEAFF.

J is TRBJ2-1 and V is TRBV29-1, with TRBD1 matching over 8 bases. The CDR3 runs to 11 residues. Germline values: CDR1 SQVTM, CDR2 ANQGSEA. This CDR3 reads CSTDRGNEQFF. For the CDR3, the DNA is TGCAGTACCGACAGGGGCAATGAGCAGTTCTTC.

V gene TRBV3-1 (or the pseudogene TRBV3-2) combines with J gene TRBJ2-5, with 9 bases matching TRBD1. The CDR3 consists of 15 residues. Trimming took 0 bases from V and 5 from J; bases not matched to a gene: 4. CDR1 is LGHDT, CDR2 YNNKEL, per germline (reference sequence). CDR3 amino acids: CASSQEDRGWETQYF. CDR3 coding DNA: TGTGCCAGCAGCCAAGAGGACAGGGGATGGGAGACCCAGTACTTC.

This clone was counted once. The V and J genes are TRBV5-4 and TRBJ2-7; D possibly corresponds to TRBD2 (6 bases). Trimming stripped 5 bases from V and 0 bases from J, with 12 bases between. Germline values: CDR1 SGHNT, CDR2 YYREEE (reference sequence). There are 14 residues in the CDR3. CDR3 nucleotides: TGTGCCAGCAGGGATGCGGGATACTCCTACGAGCAGTACTTC. Translated, it gives CASRDAGYSYEQYF.

The chain recombines TRBV2 with TRBJ2-3; no clear D. V was clipped by 2 bases and J by 6 bases, with 12 bases between them. The CDR3 runs to 14 residues. In germline, CDR1 is SNHLY, CDR2 FYNNEI. CDR3 amino acids: CASSERSPGDTQYF. The CDR3 coding sequence is TGTGCCAGCAGTGAACGGTCCCCCGGGGATACGCAGTATTTT.

The rearrangement uses TRBV7-2 and TRBJ1-1, with TRBD1 as a possible D gene (6 bases). Between the trimmed V and J ends, which lost 5 bases and 3 bases, there was a span of 10 bases. The CDR3 spans 13 residues. Germline V gene lookup returns CDR1 SGHTA and CDR2 FQGNSA. DNA for the CDR3: TGTGCCAGCAGCGTAAACAGGGACACTGAAGCTTTCTTT. Encoded protein: CASSVNRDTEAFF. Full variable domain (rest looked up from reference TRBV7-2 and TRBJ1-1): GAGVSQSPSNKVTEKGKDVELRCDPISGHTALYWYRQSLGQGLEFLIYFQGNSAPDKSGLPSDRFSAERTGGSVSTLTIQRTQQEDSAVYLCASSVNRDTEAFFGQGTRLTVV.

V gene TRBV10-3 combines with J gene TRBJ2-3; the match to TRBD1 covers 7 bases. V lost 4 bases to trimming and J lost 9 bases; unmatched junction nucleotides: 4. CDR3 length equals 12 residues. Germline CDR1 and CDR2: ENHRY and SYGVKD. In nucleotides, the CDR3 is TGTGCCATCAGTGGGCAGGGGGTGACGCAGTATTTT. This translates into CAISGQGVTQYF.

The chain's CDR3 is CASSLSSGRGELFF. CDR3 bases: TGTGCCAGCAGCTTGTCTAGCGGGAGGGGGGAGCTGTTTTTT. The gene calls are TRBV11-2 and TRBJ2-2; 11 positions match TRBD2. Germline lookup yields CDR1 SGHAT and CDR2 FQNNGV. J gave up 8 bases and V 3 bases, and 2 bases lay outside the gene matches. The CDR3 has 14 amino acids.